Listed below are T cell receptor beta chains from one sample, sequenced in a study of blood T cell repertoires in COVID-19. Clones were sequenced by immunoSEQ multiplex PCR, and TCRdb holds only the in-frame ones, with some missing. This table holds about 220,000 clones, over 60% found once. Sequenced material: peripheral blood. Receptors originate from a woman aged 70-85 years with acute or convalescent COVID-19. CDR3s include the opening cysteine and the closing phenylalanine or tryptophan. Fields, in order: V gene, J gene, clone size, CDR3 protein. Clone size appears in some rows only: once, few, many, or a class for an expanded clone.

TRBV7-2	TRBJ2-2	.	CASSTGLAGFSIGELFF
TRBV5-6	TRBJ1-2	.	CASSLPGQGAANYGYTF
TRBV19	TRBJ2-3	once	CASSITASRDIDTQYF
TRBV7-9	TRBJ2-2	.	CASSSRTSGDTGELFF
TRBV14	TRBJ1-4	.	CASSQELGGSNEKLFF
TRBV10-2	TRBJ1-5	.	CASRRAGGGDQPQHF
TRBV5-1	TRBJ2-1	.	CASSDSGGEYNEQFF
TRBV12-3/TRBV12-4	TRBJ1-2	.	CASGTGYGYTF
TRBV5-4	TRBJ2-5	.	CASSLGGPPETQYF
TRBV9	TRBJ1-4	.	CASARQGSNEKLFF
TRBV5-6	TRBJ2-7	.	CASTRDPSYEQYF
TRBV5-6	TRBJ1-2	few	CASSSWGRENYGYTF
TRBV5-4	TRBJ1-1	.	CASSLALYTEAFF
TRBV5-1	TRBJ2-7	few	CASSIQGVEQYF
TRBV10-3	TRBJ1-2	once	CAITPTDRAHGYTF
TRBV21-1	TRBJ1-5	.	CASSPQRAPGGQPQHF
TRBV3-1/TRBV3-2	TRBJ2-2	few	CASSQQNTGELFF
TRBV10-1	TRBJ2-3	.	CASSGNRGLRGTDTQYF
TRBV7-9	TRBJ2-5	.	CASSPYRDQETQYF
TRBV2	TRBJ1-1	.	CASGATGAAPEAFF
TRBV5-4	TRBJ2-7	.	CASSLAGLPGQYF
TRBV19	TRBJ2-1	.	CASSIEAPGQLSSYNEQFF
TRBV4-2	TRBJ2-3	.	CASSPDESDTQYF
TRBV7-2	TRBJ1-2	few	CASSSGGMRHYGYTF
TRBV12-3/TRBV12-4	TRBJ1-1	.	CASSFSGRGEAFF
TRBV7-4	TRBJ1-5	.	CASSLEAGLRKPQHF
TRBV30	TRBJ2-1	.	CAWAGGLENEQFF
TRBV21-1	TRBJ2-5	.	CASSIPSVEETQYF
TRBV5-1	TRBJ2-7	.	CASSKDRGTDEQYF
TRBV7-9	TRBJ1-1	.	CASSLKKAFF
TRBV5-6	TRBJ2-7	.	CASSRDSYYEQYF
TRBV29-1	TRBJ1-1	.	CSVLLDRGKTFF
TRBV5-6	TRBJ1-1	.	CASSRLQNTEAFF
TRBV4-1	TRBJ2-7	.	CASSPTGATSYEQYF
TRBV11-2	TRBJ2-1	.	CASSQAPPGGEQFF
TRBV30	TRBJ1-3	few	CAWGTRTGGPGNTIYF
TRBV7-3	TRBJ2-3	.	CASGRGGPPDTQYF
TRBV24-1	TRBJ2-3	.	CATSDFGVDTQYF
TRBV3-1/TRBV3-2	TRBJ2-5	.	CASSQEQRGGLETQYF
TRBV5-6	TRBJ1-4	.	CASSLIGSGEKLFF
TRBV12-3/TRBV12-4	TRBJ2-7	.	CASSLSGGYEQYF
TRBV6-5	TRBJ2-1	.	CASTKQGGSYNEQFF